This TCR beta chain was captured in a study of T cell repertoires in cytomegalovirus infection. Study-level information: CMV infection and matching HLA type were both indicated by public TCR beta signatures. Points from the study as a whole: The ex vivo response was dominated by HLA-C-restricted CMV-specific TCR beta clonotypes. The cumulative frequency of public TCR beta families distinguished individuals who carried CMV together with the relevant HLA.

The table lists this clonotype with a few counts. Its target is unknown. MiXCR, applied by TCRdb to the reads, yields one record per CDR3 protein. The profile shows under 300,000 distinct CDR3 sequences, about a sixth of them singletons. The V gene end was trimmed by 6 bases and the J gene end by 3 bases; junction bases not matched to a gene: 12. The CDR3 contains 16 residues. Germline loops: CDR1 DFQATT, CDR2 SNEGSKA (reference sequence). The receptor was isolated from a human donor in good health (CMV status not recorded). Some clones in this sample may be carry-over from other donors' samples. The sequenced material came from CD8+ T cells from PBMCs. The rearrangement joins TRBV20-1 to TRBJ2-3, with 10 bases lining up with TRBD2. The CDR3 spells CSALEWGGLATDTQYF. In nucleotides, the CDR3 is TGCAGTGCCTTGGAATGGGGGGGACTAGCGACAGATACGCAGTATTTT.